Below, one T cell receptor beta chain is given with its context. Its antigen is still unknown. Germline lookup yields CDR1 MNHEY and CDR2 SVGAGI. V gave up 2 bases and J gave up 7 bases, with 9 bases separating them. This CDR3 contains 14 residues. The data were taken from a study of cytomegalovirus exposure and HLA in healthy donors. Study-wide findings and caveats: Presence/absence analyses rested on an assumption that sequencing depth was roughly uniform across donors. Highly shared variants forming one cluster were likely a sequencing artifact.

Both 60 Vbeta primers and 13 Jbeta primers went into the PCR. The table came from immunoSEQ multiplex PCR; TCRdb's copy has only in-frame clones and leaves some out. The sample yields 100,000 to 150,000 clones, approximately 77% seen once. Healthy bone marrow donors made up the donor group. The sequence was collected from a woman between 40 and 55 years old in good health and CMV-seronegative. V gene TRBV6-5 combines with J gene TRBJ1-6; no firm D call. What was sequenced was PBMCs. CDR3 nucleotides: TGTGCCAGCAGTTACGGAGGGAACAATTCACCCCTCCACTTT. Encoded protein: CASSYGGNNSPLHF.